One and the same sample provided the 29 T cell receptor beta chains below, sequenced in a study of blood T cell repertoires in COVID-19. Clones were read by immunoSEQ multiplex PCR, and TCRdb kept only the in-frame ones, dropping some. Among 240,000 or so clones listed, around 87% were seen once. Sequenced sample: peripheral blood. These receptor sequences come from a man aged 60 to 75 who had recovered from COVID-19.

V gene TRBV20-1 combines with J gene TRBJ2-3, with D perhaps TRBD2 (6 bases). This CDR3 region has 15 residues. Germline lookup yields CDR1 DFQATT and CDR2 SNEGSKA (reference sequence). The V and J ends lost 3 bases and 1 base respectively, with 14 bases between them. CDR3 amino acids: CSASDAGTGTDTQYF. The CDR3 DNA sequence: TGCAGTGCTAGTGATGCCGGGACTGGCACAGATACGCAGTATTTT.

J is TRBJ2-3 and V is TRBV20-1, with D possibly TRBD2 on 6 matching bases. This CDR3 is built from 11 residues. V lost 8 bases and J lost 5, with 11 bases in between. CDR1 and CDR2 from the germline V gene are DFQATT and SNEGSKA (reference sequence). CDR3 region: CSTVGGDTQYF. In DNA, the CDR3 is TGCAGTACGGTGGGGGGAGATACGCAGTATTTT.

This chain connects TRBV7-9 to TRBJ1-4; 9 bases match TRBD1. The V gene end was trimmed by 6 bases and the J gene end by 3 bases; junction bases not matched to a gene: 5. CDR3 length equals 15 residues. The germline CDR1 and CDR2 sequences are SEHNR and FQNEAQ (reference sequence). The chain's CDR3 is CASSPGDRANEKLFF. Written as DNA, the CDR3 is TGTGCCAGCAGTCCCGGGGACAGGGCTAATGAAAAACTGTTTTTT.

Here the CDR3 DNA reads TGTGCCAGCAGTGGGCCCCAGGGGTTTGGCACCGGGGAGCTGTTTTTT. Its protein is CASSGPQGFGTGELFF. The V gene is TRBV2, the J gene TRBJ2-2; tentative D call: TRBD1 (6 bases). V gave up 4 bases and J gave up 4 bases, with 16 bases separating them. This CDR3 region has 16 residues. CDR1 SNHLY and CDR2 FYNNEI come from the germline V gene.

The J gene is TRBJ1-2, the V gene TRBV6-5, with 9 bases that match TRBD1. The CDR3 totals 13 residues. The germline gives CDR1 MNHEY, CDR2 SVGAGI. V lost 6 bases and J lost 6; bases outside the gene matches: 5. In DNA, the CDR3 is TGTGCCAGCAGCCAGGACAGGGGTAATGGCTACACCTTC. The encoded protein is CASSQDRGNGYTF.

The DNA for the CDR3 is TGTGCCAGTAGTTTGGGGACAGGAATCCAAGAGACCCAGTACTTC. Translating it yields CASSLGTGIQETQYF. The chain couples TRBV19 to TRBJ2-5; 8 nucleotides agree with TRBD1. The CDR3 spans 15 residues. Germline V gene data show CDR1 as LNHDA and CDR2 as SQIVND (reference sequence). After removal of 5 bases from V and 1 base from J, the junction contained 6 bases not matched to a gene.

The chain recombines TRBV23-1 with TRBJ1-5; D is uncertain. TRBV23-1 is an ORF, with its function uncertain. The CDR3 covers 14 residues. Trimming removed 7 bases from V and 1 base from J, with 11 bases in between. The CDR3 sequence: CASKSPRSNQPQHF. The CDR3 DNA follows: TGCGCCAGCAAATCCCCTCGGAGCAATCAGCCCCAGCATTTT.

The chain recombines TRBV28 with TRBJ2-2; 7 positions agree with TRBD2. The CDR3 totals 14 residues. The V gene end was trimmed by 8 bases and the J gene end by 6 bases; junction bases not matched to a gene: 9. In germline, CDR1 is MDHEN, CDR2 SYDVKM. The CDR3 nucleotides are TGTGCCAGCCTTATTGGGGGGGTGGCCGGGGAGCTGTTTTTT. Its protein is CASLIGGVAGELFF.

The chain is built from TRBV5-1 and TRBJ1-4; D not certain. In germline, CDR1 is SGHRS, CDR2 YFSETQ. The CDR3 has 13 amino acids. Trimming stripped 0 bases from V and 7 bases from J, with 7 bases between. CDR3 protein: CASSLGPGEKLFF. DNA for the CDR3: TGCGCCAGCAGCTTGGGCCCAGGTGAAAAACTGTTTTTT.

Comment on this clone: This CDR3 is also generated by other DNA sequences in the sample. CDR3 sequence reads: CATSDLGQGGTDTQYF. The CDR3 nucleotides are TGTGCCACCAGTGATTTGGGGCAGGGCGGCACAGATACGCAGTATTTT. The rearrangement joins TRBV24-1 to TRBJ2-3; a possible D gene is TRBD1 (5 bases). Germline CDR1 KGHDR, CDR2 SFDVKD. This CDR3 is 16 amino acids long. The V end was cut by 0 bases, the J end by 1 base, with 10 bases between.

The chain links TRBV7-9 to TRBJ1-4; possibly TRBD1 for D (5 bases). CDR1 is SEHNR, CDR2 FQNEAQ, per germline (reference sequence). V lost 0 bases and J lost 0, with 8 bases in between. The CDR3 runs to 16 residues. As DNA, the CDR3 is TGTGCCAGCAGCTTAGCGAGACAGACAACTAATGAAAAACTGTTTTTT. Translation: CASSLARQTTNEKLFF.

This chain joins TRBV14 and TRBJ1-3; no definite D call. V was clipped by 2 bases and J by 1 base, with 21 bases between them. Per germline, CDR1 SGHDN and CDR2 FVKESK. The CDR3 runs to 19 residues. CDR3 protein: CASSQNWAGSGSSGNTIYF. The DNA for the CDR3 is TGTGCCAGCAGCCAAAACTGGGCGGGCAGCGGAAGTTCTGGAAACACCATATATTTT.

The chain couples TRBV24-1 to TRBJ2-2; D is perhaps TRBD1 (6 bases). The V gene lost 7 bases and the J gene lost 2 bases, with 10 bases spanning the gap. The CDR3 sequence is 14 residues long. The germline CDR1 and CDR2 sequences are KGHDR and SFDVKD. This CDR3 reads CATSDRLNTGELFF. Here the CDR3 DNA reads TGTGCCACCAGCGACAGGTTAAACACCGGGGAGCTGTTTTTT.

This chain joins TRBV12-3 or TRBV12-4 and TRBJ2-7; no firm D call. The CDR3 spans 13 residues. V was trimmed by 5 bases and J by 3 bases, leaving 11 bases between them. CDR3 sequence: CASSPDSFYEQYF. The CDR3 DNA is TGTGCCAGCAGTCCAGACTCCTTCTACGAGCAGTACTTC.

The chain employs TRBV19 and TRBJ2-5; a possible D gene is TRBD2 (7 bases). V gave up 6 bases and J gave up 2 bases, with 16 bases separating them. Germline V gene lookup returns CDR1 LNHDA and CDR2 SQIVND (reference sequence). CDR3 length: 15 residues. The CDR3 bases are TGTGCCAGTAGATGGAGGGGGGGTTGGCAAGAGACCCAGTACTTC. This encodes CASRWRGGWQETQYF. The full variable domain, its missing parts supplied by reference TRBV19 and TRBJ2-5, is DGGITQSPKYLFRKEGQNVTLSCEQNLNHDAMYWYRQDPGQGLRLIYYSQIVNDFQKGDIAEGYSVSREKKESFPLTVTSAQKNPTAFYLCASRWRGGWQETQYFGPGTRLLVL.

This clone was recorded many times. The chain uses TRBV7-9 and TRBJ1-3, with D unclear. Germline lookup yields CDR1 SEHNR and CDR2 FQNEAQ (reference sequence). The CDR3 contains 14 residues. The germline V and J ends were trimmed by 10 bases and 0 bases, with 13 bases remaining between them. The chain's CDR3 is CATGEHRSGNTIYF. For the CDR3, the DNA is TGTGCCACCGGGGAGCATCGCTCTGGAAACACCATATATTTT. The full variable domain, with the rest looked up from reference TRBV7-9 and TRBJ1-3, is DTGVSQNPRHKITKRGQNVTFRCDPISEHNRLYWYRQTLGQGPEFLTYFQNEAQLEKSRLLSDRFSAERPKGSFSTLEIQRTEQGDSAMYLCATGEHRSGNTIYFGEGSWLTVV.

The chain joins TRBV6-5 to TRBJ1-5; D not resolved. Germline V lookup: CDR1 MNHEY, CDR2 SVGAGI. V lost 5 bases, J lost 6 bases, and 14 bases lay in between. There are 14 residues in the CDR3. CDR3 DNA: TGTGCCAGCAGTCCGCTATGGGGAGGTCAGCCCCAGCATTTT. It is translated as CASSPLWGGQPQHF.

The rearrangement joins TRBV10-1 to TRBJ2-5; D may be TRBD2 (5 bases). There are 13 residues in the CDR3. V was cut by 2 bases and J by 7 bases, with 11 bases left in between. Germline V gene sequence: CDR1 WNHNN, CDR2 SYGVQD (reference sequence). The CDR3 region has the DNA TGCGCCAGCAGTGAGGGAGACCGGGGGACCCAGTACTTC. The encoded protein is CASSEGDRGTQYF.

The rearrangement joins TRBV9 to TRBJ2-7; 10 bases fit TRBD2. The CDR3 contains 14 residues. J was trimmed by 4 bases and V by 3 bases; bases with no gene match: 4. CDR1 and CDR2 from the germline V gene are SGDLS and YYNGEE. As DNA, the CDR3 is TGTGCCAGCAGCGCTAGCGGGGGCAAGTACGAGCAGTACTTC. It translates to CASSASGGKYEQYF. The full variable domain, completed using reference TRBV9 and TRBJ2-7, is DSGVTQTPKHLITATGQRVTLRCSPRSGDLSVYWYQQSLDQGLQFLIQYYNGEERAKGNILERFSAQQFPDLHSELNLSSLELGDSALYFCASSASGGKYEQYFGPGTRLTVT.

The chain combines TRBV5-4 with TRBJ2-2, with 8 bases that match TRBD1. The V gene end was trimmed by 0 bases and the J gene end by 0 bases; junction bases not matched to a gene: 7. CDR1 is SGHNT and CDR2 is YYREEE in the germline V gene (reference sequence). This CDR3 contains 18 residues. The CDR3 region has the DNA TGTGCCAGCAGCTTGGACAGGGGGAAACGTACGAACACCGGGGAGCTGTTTTTT. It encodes CASSLDRGKRTNTGELFF.

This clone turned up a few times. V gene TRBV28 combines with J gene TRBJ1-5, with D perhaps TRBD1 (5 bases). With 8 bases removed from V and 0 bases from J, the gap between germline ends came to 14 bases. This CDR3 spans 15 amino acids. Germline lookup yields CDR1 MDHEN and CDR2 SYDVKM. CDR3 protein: CASANGGYSNQPQHF. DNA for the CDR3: TGTGCCAGCGCAAACGGGGGGTATAGCAATCAGCCCCAGCATTTT.

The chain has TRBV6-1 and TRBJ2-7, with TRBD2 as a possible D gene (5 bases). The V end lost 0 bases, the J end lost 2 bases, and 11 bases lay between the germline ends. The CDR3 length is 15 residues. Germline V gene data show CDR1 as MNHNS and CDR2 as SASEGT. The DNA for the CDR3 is TGTGCCAGCAGTGAAGCGCCTAGCCCTACCTACGAGCAGTACTTC. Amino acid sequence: CASSEAPSPTYEQYF.

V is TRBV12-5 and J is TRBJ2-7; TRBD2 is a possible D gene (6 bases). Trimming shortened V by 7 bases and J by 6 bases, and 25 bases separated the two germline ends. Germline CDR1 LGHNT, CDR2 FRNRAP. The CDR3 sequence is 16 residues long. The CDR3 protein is CASALGAGWGEGEQYV. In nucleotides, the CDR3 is TGTGCTAGTGCCCTCGGCGCGGGGTGGGGCGAGGGCGAGCAGTACGTC.

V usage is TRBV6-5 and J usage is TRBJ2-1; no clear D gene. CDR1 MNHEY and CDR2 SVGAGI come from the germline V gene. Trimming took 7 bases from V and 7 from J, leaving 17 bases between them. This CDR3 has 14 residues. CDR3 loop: CASTGSVSRNEQFF. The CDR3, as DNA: TGTGCCAGCACCGGGTCGGTAAGTCGGAATGAGCAGTTCTTC.

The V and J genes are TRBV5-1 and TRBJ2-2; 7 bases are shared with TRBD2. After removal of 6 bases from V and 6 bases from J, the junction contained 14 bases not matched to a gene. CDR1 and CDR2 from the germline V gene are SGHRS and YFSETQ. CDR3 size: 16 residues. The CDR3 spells CASNHGEGFYSGELFF. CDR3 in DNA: TGCGCCAGCAACCACGGGGAGGGCTTTTACTCCGGGGAGCTGTTTTTT.

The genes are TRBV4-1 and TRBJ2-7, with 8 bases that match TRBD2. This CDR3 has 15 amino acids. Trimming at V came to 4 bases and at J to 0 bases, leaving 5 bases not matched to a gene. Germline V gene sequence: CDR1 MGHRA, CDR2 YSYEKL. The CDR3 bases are TGCGCCAGCAGCCCTTTAGCGGGGAGCTCCTACGAGCAGTACTTC. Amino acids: CASSPLAGSSYEQYF.

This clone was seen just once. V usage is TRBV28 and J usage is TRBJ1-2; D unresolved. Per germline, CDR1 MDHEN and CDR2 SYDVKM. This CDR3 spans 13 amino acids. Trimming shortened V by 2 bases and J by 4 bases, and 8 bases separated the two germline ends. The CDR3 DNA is TGTGCCAGCAGTTTAACAGAGCTCTATGGCTACACCTTC. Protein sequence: CASSLTELYGYTF.

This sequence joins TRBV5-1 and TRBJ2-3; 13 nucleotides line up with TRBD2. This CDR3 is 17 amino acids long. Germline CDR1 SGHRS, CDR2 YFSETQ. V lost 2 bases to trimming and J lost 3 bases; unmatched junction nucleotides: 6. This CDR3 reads CASSLRTSGGGTDTQYF. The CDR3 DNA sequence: TGCGCCAGCAGCTTACGGACTAGCGGGGGCGGAACAGATACGCAGTATTTT. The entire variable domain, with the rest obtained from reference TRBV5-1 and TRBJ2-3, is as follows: KAGVTQTPRYLIKTRGQQVTLSCSPISGHRSVSWYQQTPGQGLQFLFEYFSETQRNKGNFPGRFSGRQFSNSRSEMNVSTLELGDSALYLCASSLRTSGGGTDTQYFGPGTRLTVL.

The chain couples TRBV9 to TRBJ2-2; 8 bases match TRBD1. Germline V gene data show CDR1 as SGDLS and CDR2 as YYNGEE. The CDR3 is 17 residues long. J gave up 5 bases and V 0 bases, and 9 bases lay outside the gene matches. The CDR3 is CASSVGAGTGKTGELFF. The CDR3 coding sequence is TGTGCCAGCAGCGTAGGGGCCGGGACAGGTAAAACCGGGGAGCTGTTTTTT.